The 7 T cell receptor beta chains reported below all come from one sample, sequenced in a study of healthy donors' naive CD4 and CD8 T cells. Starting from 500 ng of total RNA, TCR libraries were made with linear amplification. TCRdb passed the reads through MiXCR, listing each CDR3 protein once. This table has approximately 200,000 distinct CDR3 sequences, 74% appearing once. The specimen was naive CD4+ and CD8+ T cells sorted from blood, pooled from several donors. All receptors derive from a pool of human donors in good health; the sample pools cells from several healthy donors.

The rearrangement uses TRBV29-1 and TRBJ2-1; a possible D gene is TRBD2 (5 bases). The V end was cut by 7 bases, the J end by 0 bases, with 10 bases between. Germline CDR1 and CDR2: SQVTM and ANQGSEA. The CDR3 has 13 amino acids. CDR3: CSERTVSYNEQFF. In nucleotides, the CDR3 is TGCAGCGAACGGACTGTCTCCTACAATGAGCAGTTCTTC.

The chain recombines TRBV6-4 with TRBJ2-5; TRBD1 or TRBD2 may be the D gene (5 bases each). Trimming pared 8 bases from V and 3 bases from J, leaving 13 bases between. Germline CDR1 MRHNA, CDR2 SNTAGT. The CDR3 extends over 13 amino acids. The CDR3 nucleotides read TGTGCCAGCGGGTGGGACGGGGAAGAGACCCAGTACTTC. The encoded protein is CASGWDGEETQYF.

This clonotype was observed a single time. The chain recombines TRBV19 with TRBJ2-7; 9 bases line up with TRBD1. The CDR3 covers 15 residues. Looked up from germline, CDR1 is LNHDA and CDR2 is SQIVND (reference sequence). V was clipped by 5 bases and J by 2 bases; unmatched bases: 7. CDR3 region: CASSAGTGNPYEQYF. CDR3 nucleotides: TGTGCCAGTAGTGCAGGGACAGGGAACCCCTACGAGCAGTACTTC.

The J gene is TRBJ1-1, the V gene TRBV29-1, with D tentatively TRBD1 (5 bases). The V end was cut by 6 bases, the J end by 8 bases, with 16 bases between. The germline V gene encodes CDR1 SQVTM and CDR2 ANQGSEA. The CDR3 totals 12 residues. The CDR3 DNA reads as TGCAGCGTAGAGCCGGGACTGCAGGAAGCTTTCTTT. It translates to CSVEPGLQEAFF.

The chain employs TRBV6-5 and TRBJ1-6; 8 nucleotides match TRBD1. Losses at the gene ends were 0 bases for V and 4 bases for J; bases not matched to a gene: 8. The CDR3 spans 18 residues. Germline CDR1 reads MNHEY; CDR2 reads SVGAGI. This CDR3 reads CASSYSVLQGDYNSPLHF. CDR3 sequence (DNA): TGTGCCAGCAGTTACTCCGTTCTACAGGGGGATTATAATTCACCCCTCCACTTT.

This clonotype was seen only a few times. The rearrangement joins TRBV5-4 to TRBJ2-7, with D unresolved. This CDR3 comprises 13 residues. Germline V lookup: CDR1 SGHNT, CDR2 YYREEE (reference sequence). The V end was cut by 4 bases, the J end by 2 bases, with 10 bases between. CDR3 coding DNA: TGTGCCAGCAGCGTTCCCGAGACCTACGAGCAGTACTTC. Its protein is CASSVPETYEQYF.

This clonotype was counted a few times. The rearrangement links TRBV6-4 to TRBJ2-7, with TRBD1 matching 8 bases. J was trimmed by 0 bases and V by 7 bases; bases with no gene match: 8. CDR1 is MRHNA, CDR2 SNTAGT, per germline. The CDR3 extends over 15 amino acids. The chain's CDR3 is CASISPGQASYEQYF. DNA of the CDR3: TGTGCCAGCATCTCCCCGGGACAGGCCTCCTACGAGCAGTACTTC.